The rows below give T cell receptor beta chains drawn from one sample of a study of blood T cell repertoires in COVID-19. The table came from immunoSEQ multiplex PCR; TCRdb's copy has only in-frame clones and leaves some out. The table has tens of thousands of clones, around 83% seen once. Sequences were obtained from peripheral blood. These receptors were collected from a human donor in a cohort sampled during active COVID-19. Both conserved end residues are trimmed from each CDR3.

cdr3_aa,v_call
ASTPGTED,TRBV21-1
ASSQNTGTQNTEAF,TRBV7-3
ASRRQFMRGYT,TRBV6-5
ASSHRNSPLH,TRBV19
ASRGTGDSPLH,TRBV5-1
ASSQRTGVGYT,TRBV4-1
ASSEGGGSGRKNIQY,TRBV6-1
ASSLGGRGGGYNEQF,TRBV7-8
ASSYGETYGYT,TRBV6-6
ASSVQGMGSGANVLT,TRBV5-4
ASSQPGQGSYEQY,TRBV6-5
ASSFTGGNTGELF,TRBV5-1
AWSVRTGYSNTIY,TRBV30